The TCR beta chain described here comes from a study of blood T cell repertoires in COVID-19 (dated by TCRdb to 2020 to 2021). In the study overall: The collaborator samples originated in the United States, Italy and Spain and spanned the acute and convalescent phases of COVID-19. The prospective study material was composed of cDNA or gDNA derived from T cells, B-cell-depleted T cells, or PBMCs. Deeply sampled blood TCRbeta repertoires from subjects exposed to, actively infected with, or recovered from COVID-19 were included in the dataset. The repertoires were released in a freely available public database meant as a resource for research on the immune response to SARS-CoV-2. Samples came from the ongoing ImmuneRACE study (first 160 participants) plus 1,254 subjects from 6 global collaborators. The sample metadata nearly always contained a de-identified subject ID, COVID-19 status, age in years and sex. HLA class I and class II types, where available, came from metadata supplied by the sample provider rather than from assay-based typing.

As to this clone: This receptor's antigen is unknown. No much larger clone is present one base from it, and per-base qualities are unavailable.

At the junction V is shortened by 2 bases and J by 5 bases; bases outside the gene matches: 8. The CDR3 spans 14 residues, from the cysteine through the phenylalanine. The only DNA kept is the CDR3, 42 bases in frame from the first base. The germline V gene (reference sequence) gives CDR1 as GTSNPN and CDR2 as SVGIG. The collaborating institutions used their own protocols to collect whole blood in K2EDTA tubes. For TCRbeta analysis, collaborator samples were shipped as frozen whole blood, as isolated PBMCs, or as DNA extracted from either sample type. Here is what the overall study found, with its caveats: The amount of clinical and demographic metadata varied by source and participant and was provided uncurated.

The immunoSEQ Assay, a bias-controlled multiplex PCR, was used to amplify TCRbeta CDR3 regions from genomic DNA. In the paper's pipeline: The number of nucleated cells in each sample was estimated by amplification of reference gene primers within the assay. To quantify the absolute abundance of each unique TCRbeta CDR3 rearrangement, sequence reads were collapsed and filtered. Productive Simpson clonality was computed per sample as the square root of Simpson's diversity index over productive rearrangements. TCRdb holds this immuneACCESS table with in-frame rearrangements only. Some clones are missing; in checked studies, unresolved V genes explain under half, and the rest has no known cause. V and J calls and clone size follow that table, whereas D and trimming were derived from the DNA. The sample yields fewer than 250,000 clones; more than 70% were counted once. Clones ranked in the top ten supply 2.9% of the sample.

The chain employs TRBV30 and TRBJ2-7; 8 bases in the junction line up with TRBD2. Sequenced: peripheral blood. This clonotype originated in a man over 45 with active or convalescent COVID-19. CDR3 reads: CAWSLLLAVHEQYF. Read as DNA, the sequence is TGTGCCTGGAGTCTTTTACTAGCGGTCCACGAGCAGTACTTC.